One and the same sample provided the 21 T cell receptor beta chains below, sequenced in a study of shared clonotypes between healthy human individuals. As defined, naive CD8 cells were CD45RO-negative and positively selected for CCR7, with terminally differentiated effector memory CD45RA+ cells excluded. Repertoires were generated with immunoSEQ multiplex PCR, while TCRdb's copy carries only in-frame clones and drops some. This table holds 600,000 or so clones, roughly 95% found once. The sample was naive CD8+ T cells sorted from blood. The receptors derive from a woman aged 25 to 45 in good health.

This clone was recorded only once. The chain employs TRBV11-2 and TRBJ2-7; TRBD2 might be the D (5 bases). This CDR3 contains 17 residues. V was shortened by 1 base and J by 4 bases, with 20 bases between the two germline ends. The germline gives CDR1 SGHAT, CDR2 FQNNGV. CDR3 nucleotide sequence: TGTGCCAGCAGCTTAGGCGGTGTGGCGGGTTTCGTATACGAGCAGTACTTC. Encoded protein: CASSLGGVAGFVYEQYF.

DNA of the CDR3: TGTGCCAGCAGTTTAGGCCTTGAGGGGACTAGCGGCCAAGAGACCCAGTACTTC. Protein product: CASSLGLEGTSGQETQYF. The chain employs TRBV28 and TRBJ2-5; 11 positions match TRBD2. This CDR3 has 18 amino acids. The V gene's germline CDR1 is MDHEN and CDR2 SYDVKM. V trimming: 2 bases; J trimming: 1 base; junction bases outside the gene matches: 9.

In the case of this clone: The same CDR3 can be traced to other DNA sequences in this sample. The chain uses TRBV28 and TRBJ1-1, with D possibly being TRBD1 (5 bases). Trimming shortened V by 3 bases and J by 6 bases, and 11 bases separated the two germline ends. Germline lookup yields CDR1 MDHEN and CDR2 SYDVKM. The CDR3 extends over 13 amino acids. The DNA for the CDR3 is TGTGCCAGCAGTTTCCGGGGGGGTTCTGAAGCTTTCTTT. The encoded protein is CASSFRGGSEAFF.

CDR3 sequence: CATAYTGELFF. Here the CDR3 DNA reads TGTGCCACCGCGTACACCGGGGAGCTGTTTTTT. The chain employs TRBV2 and TRBJ2-2; D gene uncertain. V shed 10 bases and J shed 3 bases, with 6 bases lying between them. This CDR3 has 11 amino acids. Per the germline V gene, CDR1 is SNHLY and CDR2 is FYNNEI.

The chain joins TRBV19 to TRBJ2-7; no clear D. This CDR3 has 12 residues. Germline CDR1 reads LNHDA; CDR2 reads SQIVND (reference sequence). The V end lost 5 bases, the J end lost 5 bases, and 10 bases lay between the germline ends. The CDR3 nucleotides read TGTGCCAGTAGTGGGTGGACCCACGAGCAGTACTTC. This gives the protein CASSGWTHEQYF.

The V and J genes are TRBV27 and TRBJ1-4; D uncertain. V was cut by 5 bases and J by 0 bases, with 10 bases left in between. Germline V gene lookup returns CDR1 MNHEY and CDR2 SMNVEV (reference sequence). The CDR3 has 15 amino acids. CDR3 nucleotides: TGTGCCAGCAGTGCCGTTCTCCCAACTAATGAAAAACTGTTTTTT. Its translation: CASSAVLPTNEKLFF. The full variable domain, completed using reference TRBV27 and TRBJ1-4, is EAQVTQNPRYLITVTGKKLTVTCSQNMNHEYMSWYRQDPGLGLRQIYYSMNVEVTDKGDVPEGYKVSRKEKRNFPLILESPSPNQTSLYFCASSAVLPTNEKLFFGSGTQLSVL.

The chain employs TRBV4-1 and TRBJ2-1; TRBD2 matches 7 bases. Germline CDR1 is MGHRA and CDR2 is YSYEKL. The CDR3 consists of 18 residues. Trimming cost V 0 bases and J 3 bases; bases outside gene matches: 11. DNA of the CDR3: TGCGCCAGCAGCCAAGAGCCGCAGGAAGCGGGGTACTACAATGAGCAGTTCTTC. Amino acids: CASSQEPQEAGYYNEQFF.

The chain couples TRBV29-1 to TRBJ2-1; TRBD2 matches 11 bases. Unmatched junction bases numbered 8, after V lost 1 base and J lost 9 bases. In germline, CDR1 is SQVTM, CDR2 ANQGSEA. This CDR3 comprises 15 residues. CDR3 amino acids: CSVEGTSGRGGEQFF. CDR3 nucleotide sequence: TGCAGCGTTGAAGGCACTAGCGGGAGAGGCGGTGAGCAGTTCTTC.

The chain has TRBV5-1 and TRBJ1-2; tentatively, D is TRBD1 (5 bases). CDR3 size: 11 residues. V lost 3 bases, J lost 12 bases, and 12 bases lay in between. Germline CDR1 reads SGHRS; CDR2 reads YFSETQ. The CDR3 is CASSWQGAHTF. For the CDR3, the DNA is TGCGCCAGCAGCTGGCAGGGCGCCCACACCTTC.

This rearrangement joins TRBV5-6 to TRBJ1-1; D is unresolved. V dropped 1 base and J dropped 6 bases, with 7 bases sitting between them. Per the germline V gene, CDR1 is SGHDT and CDR2 is YYEEEE. The CDR3 consists of 12 residues. CDR3 bases: TGTGCCAGCAGCTTGATGTCATCTGAAGCTTTCTTT. Residues: CASSLMSSEAFF.

The CDR3 DNA sequence: TGTGCCAGCAGCTTAGGCTTCTGGAATCAGAGCACTGAAGCTTTCTTT. Protein: CASSLGFWNQSTEAFF. This chain joins TRBV13 and TRBJ1-1; D call uncertain. CDR3 length equals 16 residues. Deletions cut 0 bases from V and 4 bases from J, with 15 bases between. Germline V gene lookup returns CDR1 PRHDT and CDR2 FYEKMQ (reference sequence). Full variable domain (rest looked up from reference TRBV13 and TRBJ1-1): AAGVIQSPRHLIKEKRETATLKCYPIPRHDTVYWYQQGPGQDPQFLISFYEKMQSDKGSIPDRFSAQQFSDYHSELNMSSLELGDSALYFCASSLGFWNQSTEAFFGQGTRLTVV.

This rearrangement joins TRBV18 to TRBJ2-7; the match to TRBD2 covers 11 bases. The germline gives CDR1 KGHSH, CDR2 LQKENI. V lost 3 bases to trimming and J lost 0 bases; unmatched junction nucleotides: 10. The CDR3 sequence is 18 residues long. CDR3 amino acids: CASSPPGLAEQSSYEQYF. As DNA, the CDR3 is TGTGCCAGCTCACCCCCGGGACTAGCGGAGCAAAGCTCCTACGAGCAGTACTTC.

The rearrangement uses TRBV11-2 and TRBJ1-4; 7 bases fit TRBD1. V lost 4 bases, J lost 0 bases, and 2 bases stayed unmatched. This CDR3 contains 15 residues. Germline CDR1 and CDR2: SGHAT and FQNNGV. The CDR3, as DNA: TGTGCCAGCAGCTCAGGGGGTTCAACTAATGAAAAACTGTTTTTT. As protein: CASSSGGSTNEKLFF. The full variable domain, rest sourced from reference TRBV11-2 and TRBJ1-4, is EAGVAQSPRYKIIEKRQSVAFWCNPISGHATLYWYQQILGQGPKLLIQFQNNGVVDDSQLPKDRFSAERLKGVDSTLKIQPAKLEDSAVYLCASSSGGSTNEKLFFGSGTQLSVL.

J is TRBJ1-1 and V is TRBV9; D gene ambiguous. V dropped 4 bases and J dropped 3 bases, with 7 bases sitting between them. Germline V gene lookup returns CDR1 SGDLS and CDR2 YYNGEE. The CDR3 sequence is 12 residues long. The CDR3 spells CASSTEYTEAFF. DNA for the CDR3: TGTGCCAGCAGCACTGAGTACACTGAAGCTTTCTTT.

Details on this clone: The identical CDR3 is also encoded by other nucleotide sequences in the sample. This chain links TRBV6-5 with TRBJ1-1; D remains ambiguous. V was clipped by 2 bases and J by 4 bases, with 5 bases between them. Germline V gives CDR1 MNHEY, CDR2 SVGAGI. CDR3 length: 12 amino acids. The CDR3 region has the DNA TGTGCCAGCAGTTACGGAGGCACTGAAGCTTTCTTT. Protein: CASSYGGTEAFF.

The V gene is TRBV13, the J gene TRBJ2-3; D is perhaps TRBD1 (5 bases). The CDR3 is 14 amino acids. V was clipped by 0 bases and J by 7 bases, with 11 bases between them. Germline V gene lookup returns CDR1 PRHDT and CDR2 FYEKMQ (reference sequence). In nucleotides, the CDR3 is TGTGCCAGCAGCTTAGGACTGGGGCGACATACGCAGTATTTT. This translates into CASSLGLGRHTQYF.

This chain links TRBV7-9 with TRBJ2-7, with D uncertain. The CDR3 loop spans 12 amino acids. Germline V gene lookup returns CDR1 SEHNR and CDR2 FQNEAQ (reference sequence). Trimming took 8 bases from V and 2 from J, leaving 10 bases between them. The CDR3 DNA reads TGTGCCAGCGCAGCTGGCCCCTACGAGCAGTACTTC. Residues: CASAAGPYEQYF.

J is TRBJ1-2 and V is TRBV5-8; D may be TRBD1 (5 bases). Germline V gives CDR1 SGHTS, CDR2 YDEGEE. V was pared by 0 bases and J by 5 bases, with 11 bases between. This CDR3 is built from 14 residues. This chain's CDR3 is CASSLVGETYGYTF. The CDR3 DNA is TGTGCCAGCAGCTTGGTAGGGGAAACTTATGGCTACACCTTC.

The V call is TRBV10-1, the J call TRBJ2-2, with D tentatively TRBD1 or TRBD2 (5 bases each). Germline values: CDR1 WNHNN, CDR2 SYGVQD (reference sequence). Deletions cut 3 bases from V and 6 bases from J, with 11 bases between. This CDR3 has 14 residues. This CDR3 reads CASSDIEGSGELFF. As DNA, the CDR3 is TGCGCCAGCAGTGACATAGAGGGGTCCGGGGAGCTGTTTTTT.

J is TRBJ2-1 and V is TRBV19; TRBD2 matches at 7 bases. Germline V CDR1 and CDR2: LNHDA, SQIVND (reference sequence). The CDR3 is made up of 14 amino acids. The V segment lost 4 bases and the J segment 7 bases; nucleotides outside the gene matches: 7. For the CDR3, the DNA is TGTGCCAGTAGTAGTCCGGGACTACTGAATGAGCAGTTCTTC. It is translated as CASSSPGLLNEQFF.

This chain uses TRBV27 with TRBJ2-2; 13 positions match TRBD2. With 6 bases clipped from V and 5 bases from J, the junction kept 0 bases outside the gene matches. CDR3 length: 14 residues. In germline, CDR1 is MNHEY, CDR2 SMNVEV (reference sequence). CDR3 sequence: CASRLAGGTGELFF. CDR3 sequence (DNA): TGTGCCAGCAGACTAGCGGGAGGGACCGGGGAGCTGTTTTTT.